What follows describes a single TCR beta chain. No antigen is known for it. The CDR3 covers 17 residues. CDR1 is ENHRY and CDR2 is SYGVKD in the germline V gene. V was pared by 5 bases and J by 4 bases, with 10 bases of the junction left unmatched. Researchers ran the PCR with 60 Vbeta and 13 Jbeta primers. Here immunoSEQ multiplex PCR was the method, and the copy in TCRdb shows in-frame clones only, minus some. The sample yields 150,000 to 200,000 clones, approximately 80% seen once. Those who donated were healthy bone marrow donors. This record belongs to a study of cytomegalovirus exposure and HLA in healthy donors. Study-wide points: Most subjects' HLA-A and HLA-B alleles were reportedly predicted from TCR beta sequences. A few V segments could not be told apart, such as TRBV6-2 and TRBV6-3, and were left out. What a later analysis reportedly showed was that an Asian-associated ancestry cluster had fewer N-insertions than the approximately 670-donor mean.

The receptor's source is a man in his late teens or twenties in good health and CMV-seropositive. Source material: PBMCs. V is TRBV10-3 and J is TRBJ2-3, with TRBD1 identical over 12 bases. The chain's CDR3 is CAISSSAGQGAADTQYF. Written as DNA, the CDR3 is TGTGCCATCAGTAGCTCTGCGGGACAGGGGGCCGCAGATACGCAGTATTTT.